Sequencing of this T cell receptor (beta chain) was carried out in a study of blood T cell repertoires in COVID-19. In the study overall: Samples taken during acute and convalescent COVID-19 were collected in the United States, Italy and Spain. T cells, B-cell-depleted T cells, or PBMCs supplied cDNA or gDNA.

Methods used by the authors: Reference gene primer amplification gave estimated nucleated cell counts. Data came from immunoSEQ multiplex PCR; TCRdb stores just in-frame clones and leaves some out. The V and J calls and clone size come from that table; D and trimming were worked out from the DNA. The repertoire holds more than 25,000 clones, with roughly 90% as singletons. Sequenced sample: peripheral blood. The source is a human donor with active COVID-19. The donor label of this sample is uncertain.

CDR3 in amino acids: CASSAPGLGIRDTQYF. CDR3 nucleotides: TGTGCCAGCTCAGCCCCGGGACTAGGGATTCGAGATACGCAGTATTTT. The chain couples TRBV18 to TRBJ2-3, with TRBD2 matching over 8 bases. Per germline, CDR1 KGHSH and CDR2 LQKENI. V trimming: 5 bases; J trimming: 5 bases; junction bases outside the gene matches: 12. This CDR3 has 16 residues.